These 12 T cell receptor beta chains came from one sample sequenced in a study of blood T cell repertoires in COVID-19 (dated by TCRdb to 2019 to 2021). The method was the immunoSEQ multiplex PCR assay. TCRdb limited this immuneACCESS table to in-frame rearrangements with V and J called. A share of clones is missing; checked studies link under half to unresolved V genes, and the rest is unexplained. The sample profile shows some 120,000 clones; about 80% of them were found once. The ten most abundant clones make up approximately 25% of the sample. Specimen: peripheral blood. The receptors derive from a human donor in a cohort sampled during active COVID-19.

The DNA for the CDR3 is TGTGCCAGCAGCTCCGGGTTAGCGGGGGGCGTCACAGATACGCAGTATTTT. Protein sequence: CASSSGLAGGVTDTQYF. The rearrangement joins TRBV5-4 to TRBJ2-3, with TRBD2 matching 10 bases. This CDR3 contains 17 residues. CDR1 is SGHNT, CDR2 YYREEE, per germline (reference sequence). Trimming cost V 3 bases and J 2 bases; bases outside gene matches: 9.

This CDR3 reads CASSAAGGTTEAFF. CDR3 DNA: TGTGCCAGCAGTGCAGCAGGGGGGACCACTGAAGCTTTCTTT. The chain has TRBV6-4 and TRBJ1-1, with 7 bases lining up with TRBD1. CDR3 length: 14 residues. The V gene's germline CDR1 is MRHNA and CDR2 SNTAGT. V shed 4 bases, J shed 4 bases, and the junction held 6 bases outside the gene matches.

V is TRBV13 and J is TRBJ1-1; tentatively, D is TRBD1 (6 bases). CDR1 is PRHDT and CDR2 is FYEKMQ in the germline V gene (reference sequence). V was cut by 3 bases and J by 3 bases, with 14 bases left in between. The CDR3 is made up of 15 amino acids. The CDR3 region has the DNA TGTGCCAGCAGCTTCCCCGGGACAAAGGACACTGAAGCTTTCTTT. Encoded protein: CASSFPGTKDTEAFF. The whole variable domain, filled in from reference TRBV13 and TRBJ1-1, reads AAGVIQSPRHLIKEKRETATLKCYPIPRHDTVYWYQQGPGQDPQFLISFYEKMQSDKGSIPDRFSAQQFSDYHSELNMSSLELGDSALYFCASSFPGTKDTEAFFGQGTRLTVV.

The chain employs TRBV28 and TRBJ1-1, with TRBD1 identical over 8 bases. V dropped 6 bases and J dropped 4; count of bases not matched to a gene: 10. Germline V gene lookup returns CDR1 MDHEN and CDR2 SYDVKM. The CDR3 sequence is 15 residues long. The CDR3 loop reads CASSNRGKRSTEAFF. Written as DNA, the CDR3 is TGTGCCAGCAGCAACAGGGGGAAAAGAAGCACTGAAGCTTTCTTT.

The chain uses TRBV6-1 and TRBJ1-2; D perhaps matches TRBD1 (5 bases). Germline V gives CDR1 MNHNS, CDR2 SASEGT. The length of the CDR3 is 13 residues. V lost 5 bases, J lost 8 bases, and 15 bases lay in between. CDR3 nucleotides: TGTGCCAGCAGTTTCGACAGTCTGGAGGGCTACACCTTC. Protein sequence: CASSFDSLEGYTF.

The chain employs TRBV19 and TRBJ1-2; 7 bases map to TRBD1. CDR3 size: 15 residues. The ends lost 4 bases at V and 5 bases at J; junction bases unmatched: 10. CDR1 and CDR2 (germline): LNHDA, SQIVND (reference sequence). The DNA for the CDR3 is TGTGCCAGTAGTACCGACCGGGACAGCGGGTATGGCTACACCTTC. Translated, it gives CASSTDRDSGYGYTF.

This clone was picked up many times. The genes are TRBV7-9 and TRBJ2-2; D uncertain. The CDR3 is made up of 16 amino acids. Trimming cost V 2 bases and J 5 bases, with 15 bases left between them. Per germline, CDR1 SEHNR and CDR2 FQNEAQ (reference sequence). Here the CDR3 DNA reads TGTGCCAGCAGCTTACAATCCGCGGCATTAACCGGGGAGCTGTTTTTT. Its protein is CASSLQSAALTGELFF.

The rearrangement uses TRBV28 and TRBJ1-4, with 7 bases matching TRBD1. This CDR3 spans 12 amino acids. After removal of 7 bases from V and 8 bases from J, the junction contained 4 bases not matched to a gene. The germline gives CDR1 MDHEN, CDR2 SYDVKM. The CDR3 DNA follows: TGTGCCAGCACAGGGGGAAAGGAAAAACTGTTTTTT. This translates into CASTGGKEKLFF. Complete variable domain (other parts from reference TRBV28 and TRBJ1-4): DVKVTQSSRYLVKRTGEKVFLECVQDMDHENMFWYRQDPGLGLRLIYFSYDVKMKEKGDIPEGYSVSREKKERFSLILESASTNQTSMYLCASTGGKEKLFFGSGTQLSVL.

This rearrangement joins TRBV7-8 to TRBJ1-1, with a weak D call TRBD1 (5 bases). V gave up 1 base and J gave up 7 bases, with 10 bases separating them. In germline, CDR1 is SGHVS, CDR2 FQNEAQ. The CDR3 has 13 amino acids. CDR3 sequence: CASSLGGRGEAFF. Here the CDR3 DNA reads TGTGCCAGCAGCTTAGGTGGAAGGGGTGAAGCTTTCTTT.

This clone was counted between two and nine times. CDR3 DNA sequence: TGTGCCAGCAGTTTCCGCGGGGGGGGCTTCCGCGAGCAGTACTTC. It codes for CASSFRGGGFREQYF. V is TRBV6-2 or TRBV6-3 and J is TRBJ2-7; 9 bases are a match to TRBD2. CDR3 length equals 15 residues. CDR1 and CDR2 (germline): MNHEY, SVGEGT. The V and J ends lost 4 bases and 6 bases, in that order; junction bases with no gene match: 10.

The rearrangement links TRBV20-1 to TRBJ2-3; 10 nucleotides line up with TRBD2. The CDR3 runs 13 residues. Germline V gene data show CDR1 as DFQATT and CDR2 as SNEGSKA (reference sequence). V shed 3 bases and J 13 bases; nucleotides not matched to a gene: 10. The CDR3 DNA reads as TGCAGTGCTAGTTTCAGCGGGGGGGAAACTAAGTATTTT. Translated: CSASFSGGETKYF.

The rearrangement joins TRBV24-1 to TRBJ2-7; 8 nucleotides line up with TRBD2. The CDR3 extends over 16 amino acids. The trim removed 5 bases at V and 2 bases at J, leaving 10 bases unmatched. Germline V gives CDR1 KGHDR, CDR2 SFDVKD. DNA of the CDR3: TGTGCCACCAGTGCGCCGGCGAAGCGGGAGCCCTACGAGCAGTACTTC. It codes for CATSAPAKREPYEQYF.